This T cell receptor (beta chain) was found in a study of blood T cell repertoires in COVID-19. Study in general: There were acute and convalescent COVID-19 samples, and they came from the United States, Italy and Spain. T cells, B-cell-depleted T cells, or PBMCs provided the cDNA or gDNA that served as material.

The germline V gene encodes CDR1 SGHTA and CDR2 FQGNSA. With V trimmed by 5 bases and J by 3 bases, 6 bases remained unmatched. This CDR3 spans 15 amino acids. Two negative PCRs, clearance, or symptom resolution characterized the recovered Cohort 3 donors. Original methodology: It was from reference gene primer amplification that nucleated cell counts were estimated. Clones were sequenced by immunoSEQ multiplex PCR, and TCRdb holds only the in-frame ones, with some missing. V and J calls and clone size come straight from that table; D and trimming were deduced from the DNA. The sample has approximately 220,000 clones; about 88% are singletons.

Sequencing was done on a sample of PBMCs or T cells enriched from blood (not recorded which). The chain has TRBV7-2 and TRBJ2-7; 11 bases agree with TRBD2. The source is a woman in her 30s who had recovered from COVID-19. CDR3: CASSPASGGFYEQYF. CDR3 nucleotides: TGTGCCAGCAGCCCAGCTAGCGGGGGGTTCTACGAGCAGTACTTC.